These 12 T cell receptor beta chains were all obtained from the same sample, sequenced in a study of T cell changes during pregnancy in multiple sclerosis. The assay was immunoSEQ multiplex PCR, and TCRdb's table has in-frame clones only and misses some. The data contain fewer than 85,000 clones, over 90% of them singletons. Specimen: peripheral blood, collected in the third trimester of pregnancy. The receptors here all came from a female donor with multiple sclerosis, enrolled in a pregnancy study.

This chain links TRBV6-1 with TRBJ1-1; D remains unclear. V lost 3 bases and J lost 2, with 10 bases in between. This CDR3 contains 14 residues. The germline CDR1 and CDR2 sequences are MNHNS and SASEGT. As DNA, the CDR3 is TGTGCCAGCAGTGAGTTTGCGGATAACACTGAAGCTTTCTTT. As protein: CASSEFADNTEAFF.

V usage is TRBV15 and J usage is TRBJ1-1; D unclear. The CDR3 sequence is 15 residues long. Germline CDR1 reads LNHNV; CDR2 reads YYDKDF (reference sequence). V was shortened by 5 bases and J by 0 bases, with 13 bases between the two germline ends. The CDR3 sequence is CATSGSPGLNTEAFF. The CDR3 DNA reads TGTGCCACCAGCGGCTCACCGGGATTGAACACTGAAGCTTTCTTT. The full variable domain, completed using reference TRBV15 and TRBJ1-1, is DAMVIQNPRYQVTQFGKPVTLSCSQTLNHNVMYWYQQKSSQAPKLLFHYYDKDFNNEADTPDNFQSRRPNTSFCFLDIRSPGLGDTAMYLCATSGSPGLNTEAFFGQGTRLTVV.

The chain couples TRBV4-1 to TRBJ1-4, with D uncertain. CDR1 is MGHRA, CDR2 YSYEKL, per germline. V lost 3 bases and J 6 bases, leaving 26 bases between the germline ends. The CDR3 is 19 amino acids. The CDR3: CASSHPGGRRRDGDEKLFF. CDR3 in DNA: TGCGCCAGCAGCCATCCAGGTGGGCGGAGGAGAGATGGGGATGAAAAACTGTTTTTT.

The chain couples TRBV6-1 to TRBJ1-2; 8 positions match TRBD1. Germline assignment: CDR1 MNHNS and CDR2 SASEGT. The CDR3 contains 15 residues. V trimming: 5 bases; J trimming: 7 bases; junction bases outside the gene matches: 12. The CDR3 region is CASSRADRGTFGYTF. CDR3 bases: TGTGCCAGCAGTCGAGCAGACAGGGGTACGTTTGGCTACACCTTC.

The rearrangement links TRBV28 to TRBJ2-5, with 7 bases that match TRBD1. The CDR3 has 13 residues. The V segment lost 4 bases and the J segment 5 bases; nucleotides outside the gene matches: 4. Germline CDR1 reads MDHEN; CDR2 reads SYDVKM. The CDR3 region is CASSSTGLETQYF. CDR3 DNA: TGTGCCAGCAGTTCGACAGGGTTGGAGACCCAGTACTTC.

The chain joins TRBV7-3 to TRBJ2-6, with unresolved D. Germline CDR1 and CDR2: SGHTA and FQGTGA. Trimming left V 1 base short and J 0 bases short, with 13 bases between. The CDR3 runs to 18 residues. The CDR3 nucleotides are TGTGCCAGCAGCTTAATCCCCCAAACTAACTCTGGGGCCAACGTCCTGACTTTC. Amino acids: CASSLIPQTNSGANVLTF.

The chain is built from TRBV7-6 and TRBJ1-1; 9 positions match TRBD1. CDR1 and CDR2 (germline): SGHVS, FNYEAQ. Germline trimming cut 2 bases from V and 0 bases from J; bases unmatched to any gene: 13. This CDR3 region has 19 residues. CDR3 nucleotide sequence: TGTGCCAGCAGCTTACTCGGATCGGGACAGGGTGGAATGAACACTGAAGCTTTCTTT. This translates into CASSLLGSGQGGMNTEAFF.

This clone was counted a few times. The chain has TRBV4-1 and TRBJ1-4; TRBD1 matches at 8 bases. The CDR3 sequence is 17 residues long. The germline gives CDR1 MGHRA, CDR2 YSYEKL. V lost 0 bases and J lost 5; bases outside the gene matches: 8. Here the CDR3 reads CASSQDSAGGRNEKLFF. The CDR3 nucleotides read TGCGCCAGCAGCCAAGACTCGGCAGGGGGCCGAAATGAAAAACTGTTTTTT.

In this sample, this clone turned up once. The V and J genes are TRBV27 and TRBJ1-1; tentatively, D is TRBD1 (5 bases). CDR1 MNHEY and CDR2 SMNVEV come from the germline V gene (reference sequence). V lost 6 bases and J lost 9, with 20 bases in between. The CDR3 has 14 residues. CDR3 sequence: CASRTRGGITQAFF. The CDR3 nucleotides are TGTGCCAGCAGGACCCGGGGGGGGATTACCCAAGCTTTCTTT.

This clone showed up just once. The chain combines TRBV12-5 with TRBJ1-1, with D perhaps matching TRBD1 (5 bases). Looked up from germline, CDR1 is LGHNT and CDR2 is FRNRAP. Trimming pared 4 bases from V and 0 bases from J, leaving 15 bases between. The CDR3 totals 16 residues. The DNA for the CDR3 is TGTGCTAGTGGTTCCCCCCGCAGGGTCATGAACACTGAAGCTTTCTTT. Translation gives CASGSPRRVMNTEAFF.

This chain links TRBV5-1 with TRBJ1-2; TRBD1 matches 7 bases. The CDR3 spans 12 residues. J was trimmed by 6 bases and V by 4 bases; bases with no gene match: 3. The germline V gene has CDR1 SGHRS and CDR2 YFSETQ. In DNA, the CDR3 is TGCGCCAGCAGCCCCGGGACAGATGGCTACACCTTC. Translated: CASSPGTDGYTF.

CDR3 amino acids: CASSPSGGTGGSEQYF. CDR3 nucleotide sequence: TGTGCCAGCTCCCCATCCGGAGGGACAGGGGGCTCCGAGCAGTACTTC. This rearrangement joins TRBV18 to TRBJ2-7, with 12 bases fitting TRBD1. The germline V gene encodes CDR1 KGHSH and CDR2 LQKENI. The CDR3 is 16 residues long. With V trimmed by 6 bases and J by 6 bases, 12 bases remained unmatched.